This T cell receptor (beta chain) was profiled in a study of T cell responses to AZD1222 COVID-19 vaccine. Trimming cost V 0 bases and J 6 bases, with 8 bases left between them. The CDR3 sequence is 13 residues long. The germline V gene encodes CDR1 ENHRY and CDR2 SYGVKD. The method was immunoSEQ multiplex PCR; TCRdb's version includes in-frame clones alone and lacks a portion of them. The sample consists of fewer than 200,000 clones, approximately 90% of them appearing once. This specimen consisted of peripheral blood, obtained 28 days after the second dose of the MenACWY control vaccine. The sequence was collected from an adult who received the MenACWY meningococcal vaccine as a control. This chain links TRBV10-3 with TRBJ1-1, with no clear D. The CDR3 reads CAISESQAAEAFF. The CDR3 nucleotides read TGTGCCATCAGTGAGTCCCAGGCTGCTGAAGCTTTCTTT.